Below, one T cell receptor (beta chain) is given with its context. Possible read error: a much larger clone is one base away. This specimen belongs to a study of blood T cells in healthy people across ages. Trimming at V came to 0 bases and at J to 13 bases, leaving 12 bases not matched to a gene. The germline V gene encodes CDR1 SQVTM and CDR2 ANQGSEA. There are 14 residues in the CDR3. Alongside a J-beta primer mix, a sample-barcoded 5' primer served in a second PCR lasting about 7 to 12 cycles. Each CDR3 protein gets one entry after TCRdb re-called the 5' RACE reads with MiXCR. The sample holds over 600,000 distinct CDR3 sequences, around 38% seen once.

The clonotype originates from a man at least 80 years old in good health. The source material was blood. The V and J genes are TRBV29-1 and TRBJ2-1, with 7 nucleotides matching TRBD1. The CDR3: CSVEDRGQQETQFF. CDR3 nucleotide sequence: TGCAGCGTTGAAGATCGGGGACAGCAAGAGACCCAGTTCTTC.